This T cell receptor beta chain was captured in a study of T cell responses to AZD1222 COVID-19 vaccine. Across the whole study: Timing groups of about 4 and about 12 weeks for second doses were pooled.

Study observations and caveats: Nearly half of spike-specific TCRs reportedly go after variant regions that carry no mutations.

Method: immunoSEQ multiplex PCR; TCRdb's copy keeps in-frame clones and lacks some. Of about 100,000 clones in the sample, roughly 91% were seen once. Turning to this clone: Its specificity is not known.

This receptor was obtained from an adult in good health. Sequenced here: peripheral blood, sampled on day 0 of AZD1222 vaccination.

In nucleotides, the CDR3 is TGTGCCAGCACCCCGCGTGGGGGAGGGTCCTACGAGCAGTACTTC. Translating gives CASTPRGGGSYEQYF. J is TRBJ2-7 and V is TRBV21-1; TRBD2 is taken as the D call from the table, unchecked against the DNA. TRBV21-1 is classified as a pseudogene. This CDR3 region has 15 residues.